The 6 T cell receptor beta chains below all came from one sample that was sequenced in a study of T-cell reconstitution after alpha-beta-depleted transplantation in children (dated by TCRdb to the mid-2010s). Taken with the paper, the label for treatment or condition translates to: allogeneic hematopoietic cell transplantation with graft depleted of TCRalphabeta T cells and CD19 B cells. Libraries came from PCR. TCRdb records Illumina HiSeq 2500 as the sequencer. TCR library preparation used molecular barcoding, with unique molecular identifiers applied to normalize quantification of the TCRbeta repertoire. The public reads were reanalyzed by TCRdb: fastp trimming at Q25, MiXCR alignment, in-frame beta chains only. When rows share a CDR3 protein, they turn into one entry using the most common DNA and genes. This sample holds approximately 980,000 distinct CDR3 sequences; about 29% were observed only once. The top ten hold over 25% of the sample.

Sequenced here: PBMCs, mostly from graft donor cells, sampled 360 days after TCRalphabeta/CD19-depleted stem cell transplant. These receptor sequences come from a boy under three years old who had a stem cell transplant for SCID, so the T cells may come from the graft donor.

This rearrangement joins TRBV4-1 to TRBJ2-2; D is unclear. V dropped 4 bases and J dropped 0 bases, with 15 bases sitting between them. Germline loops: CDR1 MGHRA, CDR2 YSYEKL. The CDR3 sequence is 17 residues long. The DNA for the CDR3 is TGCGCCAGCAGCCTTCTCGGATGGGCTTCGAACACCGGGGAGCTGTTTTTT. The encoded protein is CASSLLGWASNTGELFF.

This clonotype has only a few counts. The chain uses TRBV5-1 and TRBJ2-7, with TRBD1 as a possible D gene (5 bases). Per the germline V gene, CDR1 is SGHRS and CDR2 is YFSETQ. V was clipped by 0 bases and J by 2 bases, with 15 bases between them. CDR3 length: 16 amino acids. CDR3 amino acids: CASSLAPQDHPYEQYF. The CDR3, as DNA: TGCGCCAGCAGCTTGGCCCCACAGGATCACCCCTACGAGCAGTACTTC.

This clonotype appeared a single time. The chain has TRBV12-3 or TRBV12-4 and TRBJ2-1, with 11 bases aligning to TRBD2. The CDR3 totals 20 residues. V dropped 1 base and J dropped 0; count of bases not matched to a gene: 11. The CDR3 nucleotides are TGTGCCAGCAGTTTAGGGAAGGCTAGCGGGGGGACGAGCTCCTACAATGAGCAGTTCTTC. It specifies CASSLGKASGGTSSYNEQFF.

CDR3 protein: CASSHPFDSSNTGELFF. For the CDR3, the DNA is TGTGCCAGCAGTCATCCCTTCGACAGTTCGAACACCGGGGAGCTGTTTTTT. The gene calls are TRBV7-9 and TRBJ2-2; possibly TRBD1 for D (5 bases). CDR1 and CDR2 (germline): SEHNR, FQNEAQ (reference sequence). V lost 6 bases and J lost 0, with 17 bases in between. The CDR3 has 17 amino acids.

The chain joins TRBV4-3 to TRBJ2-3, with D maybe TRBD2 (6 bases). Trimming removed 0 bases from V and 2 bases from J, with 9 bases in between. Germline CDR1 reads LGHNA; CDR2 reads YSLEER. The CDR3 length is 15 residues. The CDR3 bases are TGCGCCAGCAGCCAAGACGGGAGACACACAGATACGCAGTATTTT. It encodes CASSQDGRHTDTQYF.

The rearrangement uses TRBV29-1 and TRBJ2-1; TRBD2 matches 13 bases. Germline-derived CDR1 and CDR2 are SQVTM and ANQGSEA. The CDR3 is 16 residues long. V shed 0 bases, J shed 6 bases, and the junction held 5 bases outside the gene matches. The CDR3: CSVEDPGLAGVNEQFF. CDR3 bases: TGCAGCGTTGAAGATCCTGGACTAGCGGGGGTCAATGAGCAGTTCTTC.